This TCR beta chain stems from a study of shared clonotypes between healthy human individuals. Sequencing was performed with immunoSEQ multiplex PCR; in TCRdb, only in-frame clones are kept and a portion is missing. The sample shows 2 million or so clones, about 95% of them seen only once. CD8 cells regarded as naive lacked CD45RO, were positively chosen for CCR7, and omitted terminally differentiated effector memory CD45RA+ cells. Every contributor of samples was a Caucasian grown-up residing in Nashville, Tennessee. Germline-derived CDR1 and CDR2 are SEHNR and FQNEAQ (reference sequence). This CDR3 spans 15 amino acids. Unmatched junction bases numbered 12, after V lost 7 bases and J lost 7 bases. As for this clone: Its matching antigen is unknown.

Whole-study results and caveats: Only blood samples were collected, and tissue repertoires likely differ. Clonotype sharing among donors, it was expected, would be affected by sequencing depth. With a handful of donors compared, 4.5% to 6.5% of naive CD4 clonotypes were shared.

This chain uses TRBV7-9 with TRBJ2-1, with 8 bases aligning to TRBD2. This clonotype was obtained from a young man in good health. Sequenced material: naive CD8+ T cells sorted from blood. CDR3 region: CASTIGLATPNEQFF. CDR3 DNA: TGTGCCAGCACAATAGGACTAGCAACTCCAAATGAGCAGTTCTTC.